This TCR beta chain was sequenced during a study of cytomegalovirus exposure and HLA in healthy donors. The CDR3 length is 15 residues. Trimming cost V 0 bases and J 7 bases, with 13 bases left between them. Germline V gene lookup returns CDR1 MNHEY and CDR2 SVGAGI. Healthy bone marrow donors made up the donors. PCR employed 60 Vbeta and 13 Jbeta primers. Sequenced by immunoSEQ multiplex PCR; TCRdb stores in-frame clones only, minus some. The sample shows 100,000 to 150,000 clones, about 81% of them seen only once. Material: PBMCs. The chain carries TRBV6-5 and TRBJ1-5; unclear D gene. The origin of this receptor is a woman in her thirties in good health and CMV-seronegative. Written as DNA, the CDR3 is TGTGCCAGCAGTTACTCGGGTGGGCTAAACCAGCCCCAGCATTTT. Amino acid sequence: CASSYSGGLNQPQHF.